In this sample, the clone carrying this T cell receptor (beta chain) turned up a few times. The antigen is unknown. This sample is drawn from a study of T cells in Graves' hyperthyroidism and ophthalmopathy. Study-level results: Appearing also in blood were most of the thyroid clonotypes expanded above 0.001.

Amplification yielded TCR beta CDR3 regions, with RNA transcripts as the source. HTBI primers were the set used in a first-round RT-PCR of the TCR CDR3. TCRdb redid the calling of the multiplex PCR reads with MiXCR, one entry per CDR3 protein. This table has more than 500,000 distinct CDR3 sequences, around 45% appearing once. Uncontrolled infections, other autoimmune diseases, pregnancy or lactation led to exclusion of patients. The specimen sequenced was peripheral blood or thyroid tissue (not recorded which). This sequence was found in an adult woman with Graves' disease, either hyperthyroidism or ophthalmopathy (not recorded which).

CDR3 sequence (DNA): TGTGCCAGCAGTTTACAAGAGTCCTACGAGCAGTACTTC. It specifies CASSLQESYEQYF. The chain employs TRBV27 and TRBJ2-7, with D unclear. The CDR3 contains 13 residues. The germline V and J ends were trimmed by 2 bases and 1 base, with 6 bases remaining between them. From germline, CDR1 is MNHEY and CDR2 SMNVEV (reference sequence).